This entry lists 29 T cell receptor beta chains sequenced from one sample in a study of cytomegalovirus exposure and HLA in healthy donors. Primers for the PCR totalled 60 Vbeta and 13 Jbeta. Measured with immunoSEQ multiplex PCR; TCRdb has only the in-frame clones, and not every one. The repertoire has around 170,000 clones, around four fifths of them found once; the top ten carry less than 0.85%. Material for sequencing was PBMCs. Source of these receptors: a young woman in good health and CMV-seronegative.

The V and J genes are TRBV7-8 and TRBJ2-7; D is unresolved. Germline V lookup: CDR1 SGHVS, CDR2 FQNEAQ. Trimming removed 5 bases from V and 4 bases from J, with 18 bases in between. The CDR3 consists of 15 residues. This CDR3 is CASSADTPALYEQYF. As DNA, the CDR3 is TGTGCCAGCAGCGCCGACACCCCCGCTCTTTACGAGCAGTACTTC. The full variable domain, its missing parts supplied by reference TRBV7-8 and TRBJ2-7, is GAGVSQSPRYKVAKRGQDVALRCDPISGHVSLFWYQQALGQGPEFLTYFQNEAQLDKSGLPSDRFFAERPEGSVSTLKIQRTQQEDSAVYLCASSADTPALYEQYFGPGTRLTVT.

This chain connects TRBV5-1 to TRBJ1-1; unclear D gene. This CDR3 is 14 amino acids long. The germline V gene encodes CDR1 SGHRS and CDR2 YFSETQ. V lost 3 bases to trimming and J lost 2 bases, with 11 bases between them. Written as DNA, the CDR3 is TGCGCCAGCAGCTCCAGAGTGACTAACACTGAAGCTTTCTTT. Its translation is CASSSRVTNTEAFF.

This rearrangement joins TRBV6-5 to TRBJ1-3; D remains ambiguous. The germline V gene encodes CDR1 MNHEY and CDR2 SVGAGI. Between the trimmed V and J ends, which lost 5 bases and 7 bases, there was a span of 15 bases. The CDR3 length is 14 residues. In DNA, the CDR3 is TGTGCCAGCAGTCCTTTATACCCGGGGAACACCATATATTTT. Its protein is CASSPLYPGNTIYF.

Only a few counts were recorded for this clone. V is TRBV5-5 and J is TRBJ2-7, with 9 bases that match TRBD1. Germline V lookup: CDR1 SGHKS, CDR2 YYEKEE (reference sequence). The junction had 6 bases not matched to a gene; V was cut back by 4 bases and J by 4 bases. The CDR3 consists of 14 residues. The CDR3 loop reads CASSTPGQGYEQYF. CDR3 bases: TGTGCCAGCAGCACTCCGGGACAGGGTTACGAGCAGTACTTC.

A single count supports this clone. V and J are TRBV7-6 and TRBJ2-7; TRBD1 is a possible D gene (6 bases). Germline V gene data show CDR1 as SGHVS and CDR2 as FNYEAQ. The CDR3 is made up of 13 amino acids. Trimming cost V 1 base and J 7 bases, with 11 bases left between them. CDR3 sequence reads: CASSLGTGREQYF. CDR3 bases: TGTGCCAGCAGCTTAGGAACAGGGCGGGAGCAGTACTTC.

Here the CDR3 reads CASSPTQTGNRGYEQYF. The CDR3 region has the DNA TGTGCCAGCAGCCCAACTCAGACAGGGAATAGGGGCTACGAGCAGTACTTC. This sequence joins TRBV27 and TRBJ2-7; 7 nucleotides match TRBD1. J lost 3 bases, V lost 6 bases, and 17 bases had no gene match. Germline V CDR1 and CDR2: MNHEY, SMNVEV (reference sequence). The CDR3 is made up of 17 amino acids.

This clone was counted a single time. V and J are TRBV7-7 and TRBJ2-7; possible D gene TRBD2, 5 bases. V lost 0 bases, J lost 0 bases, and 6 bases lay in between. The CDR3 length is 14 residues. Germline lookup yields CDR1 SSHAT and CDR2 FNYEAQ (reference sequence). The CDR3 DNA reads TGTGCCAGCAGCTTAGCTAGCGACTCCTACGAGCAGTACTTC. Encoded protein: CASSLASDSYEQYF.

This clone was found a few times. This chain connects TRBV7-9 to TRBJ2-2; no definite D call. This CDR3 is built from 15 residues. The germline V gene encodes CDR1 SEHNR and CDR2 FQNEAQ (reference sequence). Trimming left V 10 bases short and J 3 bases short, with 18 bases between. The DNA for the CDR3 is TGTGCCACCTCCCGTGGTGCAGTCGACACCGGGGAGCTGTTTTTT. Translating gives CATSRGAVDTGELFF.

Concerning this clone: Other DNA sequences from this sample encode an identical CDR3 as well. The chain combines TRBV6-4 with TRBJ2-1, with TRBD2 matching over 9 bases. V lost 5 bases to trimming and J lost 9 bases; unmatched junction nucleotides: 8. The CDR3 consists of 14 residues. Germline CDR1 is MRHNA and CDR2 is SNTAGT. In DNA form, the CDR3 reads TGTGCCAGCAGTCTTGCGGGGGGGCCTGGTGAGCAGTTCTTC. It encodes CASSLAGGPGEQFF.

The chain combines TRBV13 with TRBJ2-5, with a tentative D call TRBD2 (5 bases). Germline-derived CDR1 and CDR2 are PRHDT and FYEKMQ (reference sequence). Trimming removed 4 bases at V and 2 bases at J, with 11 bases between. The CDR3 runs to 14 residues. In DNA, the CDR3 is TGTGCCAGCAGCTCCCGCGGGCCACAAGAGACCCAGTACTTC. This encodes CASSSRGPQETQYF.

The count of this clone is one. The chain couples TRBV5-1 to TRBJ2-5; 8 bases are shared with TRBD1. V lost 4 bases to trimming and J lost 5 bases; unmatched junction nucleotides: 7. Per germline, CDR1 SGHRS and CDR2 YFSETQ. This CDR3 comprises 14 residues. CDR3 in DNA: TGCGCCAGCAGCGTGACAGGGGACTGGGAGACCCAGTACTTC. Translating it yields CASSVTGDWETQYF.

The rearrangement uses TRBV2 and TRBJ2-5; D is perhaps TRBD1 (5 bases). Trimming stripped 5 bases from V and 5 bases from J, with 18 bases between. The CDR3 is 15 amino acids. Germline CDR1 SNHLY, CDR2 FYNNEI. Here the CDR3 DNA reads TGTGCCAGCAGTTCTTTGACCGGACCAGGGGAGACCCAGTACTTC. This gives the protein CASSSLTGPGETQYF. Together with reference TRBV2 and TRBJ2-5, the CDR3 gives the full variable domain: EPEVTQTPSHQVTQMGQEVILRCVPISNHLYFYWYRQILGQKVEFLVSFYNNEISEKSEIFDDQFSVERPDGSNFTLKIRSTKLEDSAMYFCASSSLTGPGETQYFGPGTRLLVL.

The rearrangement joins TRBV15 to TRBJ2-3, with 10 bases that match TRBD2. Germline loops: CDR1 LNHNV, CDR2 YYDKDF (reference sequence). The CDR3 spans 19 residues. The ends lost 1 base at V and 5 bases at J; junction bases unmatched: 15. In nucleotides, the CDR3 is TGTGCCACCAGCAGAGTATATACCCTCGCTAGCGGGAGAGAAGATACGCAGTATTTT. It specifies CATSRVYTLASGREDTQYF.

The J gene is TRBJ2-5, the V gene TRBV19; the D gene is possibly TRBD2 (6 bases). CDR1 is LNHDA, CDR2 SQIVND, per germline (reference sequence). The CDR3 consists of 14 residues. V lost 5 bases and J lost 5, with 15 bases in between. Here the CDR3 DNA reads TGTGCCAGTAGTCTCGGGACTGGTGGGGAGACCCAGTACTTC. The encoded protein is CASSLGTGGETQYF.

The chain employs TRBV2 and TRBJ2-7; 8 positions match TRBD1. Germline values: CDR1 SNHLY, CDR2 FYNNEI. The CDR3 is 12 residues long. The trim removed 10 bases at V and 2 bases at J, leaving 4 bases unmatched. In nucleotides, the CDR3 is TGTGCCATCCCGGACAGGGCCTACGAGCAGTACTTC. It codes for CAIPDRAYEQYF.

DNA of the CDR3: TGTGCCAGCAGGCGGCAGGACTACTCGGGCTACACCTTC. It is translated as CASRRQDYSGYTF. The chain uses TRBV6-1 and TRBJ1-2; no firm D call. The germline V gene has CDR1 MNHNS and CDR2 SASEGT. The CDR3 sequence is 13 residues long. The V gene lost 6 bases and the J gene lost 8 bases, with 16 bases spanning the gap.

V gene TRBV28 combines with J gene TRBJ1-2; TRBD1 is a possible D gene (6 bases). The ends were cut back, 1 base at V and 4 bases at J, with 10 bases in the middle. The CDR3 is made up of 14 amino acids. Germline V gene lookup returns CDR1 MDHEN and CDR2 SYDVKM. The CDR3 loop reads CASSLSNRVYGYTF. CDR3 DNA: TGTGCCAGCAGTTTATCGAACAGGGTCTATGGCTACACCTTC.

As DNA, the CDR3 is TGTGCCAGCAGTTTATTGTGGCAGGGAATATACAATGAGCAGTTCTTC. Its protein product is CASSLLWQGIYNEQFF. V is TRBV27 and J is TRBJ2-1; weak D call: TRBD1 (5 bases). There are 16 residues in the CDR3. V shed 1 base and J shed 4 bases, with 14 bases lying between them. CDR1 is MNHEY and CDR2 is SMNVEV in the germline V gene (reference sequence).

This clone has only a few counts. The chain couples TRBV29-1 to TRBJ2-1; TRBD2 aligns across 8 bases. Germline trimming cut 6 bases from V and 0 bases from J; bases unmatched to any gene: 7. The CDR3 is made up of 15 amino acids. Germline CDR1 SQVTM, CDR2 ANQGSEA. CDR3 protein: CSVLAGWSSYNEQFF. CDR3 bases: TGCAGCGTCTTAGCGGGATGGAGCTCCTACAATGAGCAGTTCTTC.

This chain connects TRBV7-9 to TRBJ2-1; D uncertain. The CDR3 loop spans 11 amino acids. V lost 2 bases, J lost 10 bases, and 6 bases lay in between. CDR1 is SEHNR and CDR2 is FQNEAQ in the germline V gene (reference sequence). Written as DNA, the CDR3 is TGTGCCAGCAGCTTAAACGCGGAGCAGTTCTTC. Translating gives CASSLNAEQFF.

J is TRBJ2-1 and V is TRBV19; D might be TRBD1 (8 bases). V gave up 5 bases and J gave up 9 bases, with 20 bases separating them. Germline V gives CDR1 LNHDA, CDR2 SQIVND (reference sequence). CDR3 length: 15 residues. CDR3 loop: CASSSVGQGGSEQFF. CDR3 bases: TGTGCCAGTAGTTCCGTCGGACAGGGCGGGAGTGAGCAGTTCTTC.

V usage is TRBV5-4 and J usage is TRBJ2-5; 7 nucleotides agree with TRBD2. This CDR3 comprises 16 residues. Looked up from germline, CDR1 is SGHNT and CDR2 is YYREEE (reference sequence). V was clipped by 8 bases and J by 0 bases; unmatched bases: 13. The CDR3 region has the DNA TGTGCCAGTTCTACACGCACACGGGGGGACCAAGAGACCCAGTACTTC. This gives the protein CASSTRTRGDQETQYF.

The chain links TRBV5-4 to TRBJ2-5; 8 bases are shared with TRBD2. Germline CDR1 and CDR2: SGHNT and YYREEE (reference sequence). This CDR3 is built from 14 residues. The V segment lost 9 bases and the J segment 2 bases; nucleotides outside the gene matches: 9. CDR3 protein: CATSGGGLQETQYF. Written as DNA, the CDR3 is TGTGCCACCTCAGGCGGGGGGCTTCAAGAGACCCAGTACTTC.

The chain employs TRBV2 and TRBJ2-2; D is perhaps TRBD2 (6 bases). The germline CDR1 and CDR2 sequences are SNHLY and FYNNEI. Between the trimmed V and J ends, which lost 2 bases and 4 bases, there was a span of 11 bases. The CDR3 consists of 15 residues. The CDR3 region has the DNA TGTGCCAGCAGTGAAACGGGACTGAGCACCGGGGAGCTGTTTTTT. Its translation: CASSETGLSTGELFF.

The rearrangement uses TRBV7-6 and TRBJ2-2, with 11 nucleotides matching TRBD2. The CDR3 totals 16 residues. Germline V gene data show CDR1 as SGHVS and CDR2 as FNYEAQ. V lost 4 bases to trimming and J lost 6 bases; unmatched junction nucleotides: 7. CDR3 nucleotides: TGTGCCAGCAGCTCCCGTAGCGGGGGGGCTCCCGGGGAGCTGTTTTTT. Residues: CASSSRSGGAPGELFF.

This chain links TRBV27 with TRBJ2-2; 10 positions match TRBD1. CDR3 length: 18 residues. The trim removed 2 bases at V and 6 bases at J, leaving 12 bases unmatched. Per germline, CDR1 MNHEY and CDR2 SMNVEV (reference sequence). The CDR3 region is CASSLGPGTGVMAGELFF. For the CDR3, the DNA is TGTGCCAGCAGTTTAGGCCCCGGGACAGGGGTAATGGCCGGGGAGCTGTTTTTT.

This clone was observed a single time. This chain joins TRBV15 and TRBJ2-7; a possible D gene is TRBD2 (5 bases). The CDR3 consists of 13 residues. Trimming cost V 3 bases and J 3 bases, with 9 bases left between them. The germline gives CDR1 LNHNV, CDR2 YYDKDF (reference sequence). CDR3 region: CATSRERDYEQYF. The CDR3 region has the DNA TGTGCCACCAGCAGGGAGAGGGACTACGAGCAGTACTTC.

This clone has only a few counts. V usage is TRBV29-1 and J usage is TRBJ1-1; maybe TRBD1 (5 bases). V was pared by 8 bases and J by 0 bases, with 13 bases between. CDR1 SQVTM and CDR2 ANQGSEA come from the germline V gene. The CDR3 consists of 13 residues. The CDR3 DNA is TGCAGCACCTCGGAGGGGATGAACACTGAAGCTTTCTTT. Translating gives CSTSEGMNTEAFF.

This sequence joins TRBV15 and TRBJ2-7; 7 bases map to TRBD2. This CDR3 contains 13 residues. Looked up from germline, CDR1 is LNHNV and CDR2 is YYDKDF (reference sequence). After removal of 3 bases from V and 5 bases from J, the junction contained 4 bases not matched to a gene. This chain's CDR3 is CATSSREVNEQYF. The DNA of the CDR3 is TGTGCCACCAGCAGTCGGGAGGTAAACGAGCAGTACTTC.